Shown below are 27 T cell receptor beta chains from a single sample sequenced in a study of OX40 agonist ivuxolimab in advanced cancers. Produced via immunoSEQ multiplex PCR; TCRdb's table is partial and in-frame only. This table holds 75,000 to 90,000 clones, 92% found once. Sequenced material: CD4+ or CD8+ T cells sorted from blood, taken in a trial of the OX40 agonist ivuxolimab. The receptors stem from an adult with an advanced solid tumor such as melanoma, head and neck, liver or kidney cancer.

The chain employs TRBV11-2 and TRBJ2-3; D gene uncertain. The CDR3 loop spans 16 amino acids. The V end was cut by 1 base, the J end by 2 bases, with 13 bases between. Germline loops: CDR1 SGHAT, CDR2 FQNNGV. CDR3 DNA sequence: TGTGCCAGCAGCTTAGGTGGTCCTCGAACCACAGATACGCAGTATTTT. It specifies CASSLGGPRTTDTQYF.

In the case of this clone: At one end the junction does not follow the germline gene, possibly because of a read error. The chain employs TRBV7-7 and TRBJ1-2, with 9 bases matching TRBD1. The germline CDR1 and CDR2 sequences are SSHAT and FNYEAQ (reference sequence). The CDR3 totals 18 residues. CDR3 in amino acids: CASSPGGTGFESVPGYTF. Written as DNA, the CDR3 is TGTGCTAGCAGCCCTGGGGGGACAGGGTTTGAATCCGTCCCTGGCTACACCTTC. The complete variable domain, with remaining parts taken from reference TRBV7-7 and TRBJ1-2, reads GAGVSQSPRYKVTKRGQDVTLRCDPISSHATLYWYQQALGQGPEFLTYFNYEAQPDKSGLPSDRFSAERPEGSISTLTIQRTEQRDSAMYRCASSPGGTGFESVPGYTFGSGTRLTVV.

This rearrangement joins TRBV30 to TRBJ1-1; TRBD1 might be the D (5 bases). CDR3 length: 15 residues. Germline V lookup: CDR1 GTSNPN, CDR2 SVGIG (reference sequence). Trimming removed 3 bases from V and 2 bases from J, with 16 bases in between. In DNA, the CDR3 is TGTGCCTGGAGCCAGTTGGGGGTCAGAAACACTGAAGCTTTCTTT. It translates to CAWSQLGVRNTEAFF.

The chain uses TRBV11-1 and TRBJ2-5; D unclear. Germline CDR1 SGHAT, CDR2 FQDESV (reference sequence). The CDR3 length is 15 residues. V lost 4 bases and J lost 5, with 17 bases in between. This CDR3 reads CASSYFEQVQETQYF. CDR3 DNA sequence: TGTGCCAGCAGCTATTTCGAACAAGTCCAGGAGACCCAGTACTTC.

The chain links TRBV5-1 to TRBJ2-5, with a tentative D call TRBD2 (6 bases). CDR1 is SGHRS, CDR2 YFSETQ, per germline. Trimming took off 3 bases at V and 7 bases at J, with 16 bases between the two ends. The length of the CDR3 is 14 residues. The CDR3 spells CASSSLGEETTQYF. CDR3 bases: TGCGCCAGCAGCTCGTTGGGGGAGGAGACGACCCAGTACTTC.

The chain uses TRBV15 and TRBJ1-2, with D perhaps TRBD1 (5 bases). CDR1 and CDR2 (germline): LNHNV, YYDKDF (reference sequence). V lost 0 bases to trimming and J lost 4 bases, with 12 bases between them. The CDR3 contains 15 residues. The CDR3 spells CATSRDPFGTYGYTF. The CDR3 nucleotides are TGTGCCACCAGCAGAGACCCTTTTGGGACCTATGGCTACACCTTC.

V is TRBV11-2 and J is TRBJ1-4; no reliable D call. Germline lookup yields CDR1 SGHAT and CDR2 FQNNGV. CDR3 size: 17 residues. V gave up 0 bases and J gave up 0 bases, with 11 bases separating them. The CDR3 is CASSLDNRRATNEKLFF. DNA of the CDR3: TGTGCCAGCAGCTTAGATAATAGAAGGGCAACTAATGAAAAACTGTTTTTT.

This chain uses TRBV6-1 with TRBJ2-7; perhaps TRBD2 as D (5 bases). CDR3 length equals 13 residues. V lost 7 bases to trimming and J lost 3 bases, with 13 bases between them. CDR1 MNHNS and CDR2 SASEGT come from the germline V gene. CDR3 residues: CASIHPGNYEQYF. As DNA, the CDR3 is TGTGCCAGCATCCATCCGGGAAACTACGAGCAGTACTTC.

This sequence joins TRBV30 and TRBJ1-1; TRBD1 agrees at 12 bases. The CDR3 loop spans 16 amino acids. The germline gives CDR1 GTSNPN, CDR2 SVGIG (reference sequence). With V trimmed by 4 bases and J by 3 bases, 9 bases remained unmatched. The CDR3 nucleotides are TGTGCCTGGACACCCCTAGGGACAGGGGGCTACACTGAAGCTTTCTTT. Protein: CAWTPLGTGGYTEAFF.

The genes are TRBV5-1 and TRBJ2-5; D assignment may be TRBD1 or TRBD2 (5 bases each). V was trimmed by 4 bases and J by 5 bases, leaving 21 bases between them. CDR1 is SGHRS and CDR2 is YFSETQ in the germline V gene. This CDR3 has 16 amino acids. CDR3 residues: CASSPGPEGSAETQYF. CDR3 in DNA: TGCGCCAGCAGCCCGGGGCCTGAGGGGTCCGCGGAGACCCAGTACTTC.

The genes are TRBV7-9 and TRBJ1-2; TRBD1 agrees at 10 bases. J gave up 6 bases and V 4 bases, and 8 bases lay outside the gene matches. This CDR3 spans 15 amino acids. CDR1 and CDR2 from the germline V gene are SEHNR and FQNEAQ (reference sequence). In DNA form, the CDR3 reads TGTGCCAGCAGCTCCTCCGGGACAGGGGCCCATGGCTACACCTTC. Encoded protein: CASSSSGTGAHGYTF.

The CDR3 protein is CASSPRGGQGTEAFF. The CDR3 DNA reads as TGTGCCAGCAGCCCACGGGGGGGACAGGGAACTGAAGCTTTCTTT. The chain links TRBV7-2 to TRBJ1-1; 9 positions agree with TRBD1. With V trimmed by 5 bases and J by 5 bases, 9 bases remained unmatched. Germline CDR1 is SGHTA and CDR2 is FQGNSA. The CDR3 runs 15 residues.

The chain employs TRBV6-5 and TRBJ2-3; D is ambiguous. This CDR3 comprises 14 residues. Trimming stripped 6 bases from V and 2 bases from J, with 12 bases between. Germline loops: CDR1 MNHEY, CDR2 SVGAGI. This CDR3 is CASSYLAVTDTQYF. The CDR3, as DNA: TGTGCCAGCAGCTATTTAGCCGTCACAGATACGCAGTATTTT.

This rearrangement joins TRBV11-3 to TRBJ2-1; the D gene is possibly TRBD1 (6 bases). The V gene's germline CDR1 is SGHNT and CDR2 YENEEA. V lost 1 base to trimming and J lost 5 bases, with 6 bases between them. CDR3 length: 13 residues. In nucleotides, the CDR3 is TGTGCCAGCAGCTTAGCAGGGGACAATGAGCAGTTCTTC. Residues: CASSLAGDNEQFF.

On this clone: The sample holds other DNA sequences that translate to the same CDR3. The CDR3 nucleotides read TGTGCCAGCTCACCAGGGCGCAATCAGCCCCAGCATTTT. Translated: CASSPGRNQPQHF. This chain joins TRBV18 and TRBJ1-5; no reliable D call. V lost 2 bases and J 2 bases, leaving 4 bases between the germline ends. This CDR3 region has 13 residues. CDR1 KGHSH and CDR2 LQKENI come from the germline V gene.

Here the CDR3 reads CASSDEVDQPQHF. Here the CDR3 DNA reads TGTGCCAGCAGTGATGAGGTTGATCAGCCCCAGCATTTT. The rearrangement links TRBV2 to TRBJ1-5; no clear D gene. The CDR3 runs 13 residues. CDR1 SNHLY and CDR2 FYNNEI come from the germline V gene. Trimming pared 3 bases from V and 5 bases from J, leaving 8 bases between.

This clone was seen a single time. The V call is TRBV5-4, the J call TRBJ1-2; weak D call: TRBD1 (5 bases). Germline V gene lookup returns CDR1 SGHNT and CDR2 YYREEE (reference sequence). Deletions cut 0 bases from V and 7 bases from J, with 13 bases between. The CDR3 contains 14 residues. CDR3 residues: CASSLAWGEGGYTF. The CDR3 DNA follows: TGTGCCAGCAGCTTGGCGTGGGGGGAGGGTGGCTACACCTTC.

This chain links TRBV18 with TRBJ1-3, with a tentative D call TRBD1 (6 bases). The germline CDR1 and CDR2 sequences are KGHSH and LQKENI. V lost 3 bases to trimming and J lost 3 bases, with 15 bases between them. The CDR3 is 16 residues long. The CDR3 loop is CASSPVAGAIGNTIYF. Here the CDR3 DNA reads TGTGCCAGCTCACCCGTAGCAGGGGCGATTGGAAACACCATATATTTT.

The CDR3 sequence is CASSIEGTRYTF. The CDR3 nucleotides read TGTGCCAGTAGTATCGAGGGTACGCGCTACACCTTC. This rearrangement joins TRBV19 to TRBJ1-2, with D hard to call. CDR1 is LNHDA and CDR2 is SQIVND in the germline V gene (reference sequence). CDR3 length: 12 residues. V gave up 3 bases and J gave up 9 bases, with 11 bases separating them.

J is TRBJ2-6 and V is TRBV19; 10 bases agree with TRBD1. The J segment lost 4 bases and the V segment lost 5 bases, leaving 14 bases of the junction unmatched. Germline assignment: CDR1 LNHDA and CDR2 SQIVND (reference sequence). This CDR3 is built from 19 residues. The CDR3: CASSRGDRGFSSGANVLTF. For the CDR3, the DNA is TGTGCCAGTAGTCGGGGGGACAGGGGTTTCTCATCCGGGGCCAACGTCCTGACTTTC.

V gene TRBV5-1 combines with J gene TRBJ2-7, with D tentatively TRBD1 or TRBD2 (5 bases each). Germline assignment: CDR1 SGHRS and CDR2 YFSETQ. The V end was cut by 3 bases, the J end by 2 bases, with 12 bases between. The CDR3 is made up of 14 amino acids. The CDR3 is CASSSGTATYEQYF. The CDR3 DNA reads TGCGCCAGCAGCTCCGGGACGGCGACCTACGAGCAGTACTTC. Based on the CDR3 plus reference TRBV5-1 and TRBJ2-7, the full variable domain is KAGVTQTPRYLIKTRGQQVTLSCSPISGHRSVSWYQQTPGQGLQFLFEYFSETQRNKGNFPGRFSGRQFSNSRSEMNVSTLELGDSALYLCASSSGTATYEQYFGPGTRLTVT.

This clone was picked up one time. The genes are TRBV15 and TRBJ1-2; D remains ambiguous. The CDR3 sequence is 12 residues long. Germline V lookup: CDR1 LNHNV, CDR2 YYDKDF (reference sequence). V lost 5 bases and J lost 8, with 12 bases in between. CDR3 loop: CATSAGLRGYTF. CDR3 in DNA: TGTGCCACCAGCGCGGGTCTGCGAGGCTACACCTTC.

The chain carries TRBV6-1 and TRBJ2-7; TRBD1 might be the D (6 bases). V lost 10 bases and J 3 bases, leaving 16 bases between the germline ends. Germline V lookup: CDR1 MNHNS, CDR2 SASEGT. CDR3 length: 13 residues. CDR3 coding DNA: TGTGCCACCTCACCGGAAGGGGGCTACGAGCAGTACTTC. This gives the protein CATSPEGGYEQYF.

This rearrangement joins TRBV5-1 to TRBJ2-5, with D unclear. The CDR3 spans 13 residues. The germline CDR1 and CDR2 sequences are SGHRS and YFSETQ. V was trimmed by 3 bases and J by 2 bases, leaving 8 bases between them. This chain's CDR3 is CASSSDLQETQYF. Here the CDR3 DNA reads TGCGCCAGCAGCTCAGATTTACAAGAGACCCAGTACTTC.

V gene TRBV27 combines with J gene TRBJ2-7; D call uncertain. This CDR3 is 13 amino acids long. Germline V gene lookup returns CDR1 MNHEY and CDR2 SMNVEV (reference sequence). V lost 6 bases and J 4 bases, leaving 13 bases between the germline ends. This chain's CDR3 is CASSPWVGYEQYF. The CDR3 coding sequence is TGTGCCAGCAGCCCATGGGTGGGGTACGAGCAGTACTTC.

The chain has TRBV19 and TRBJ1-5; 7 positions agree with TRBD1. V lost 7 bases and J lost 2; bases outside the gene matches: 8. Per the germline V gene, CDR1 is LNHDA and CDR2 is SQIVND (reference sequence). The CDR3 consists of 15 residues. The CDR3 nucleotides read TGTGCCAGTAACGCAGGGGGTCGCGGCAATCAGCCCCAGCATTTT. Its protein product is CASNAGGRGNQPQHF.

The count of this clone is one. The genes are TRBV7-2 and TRBJ1-3; 10 bases match TRBD1. The V gene end was trimmed by 5 bases and the J gene end by 8 bases; junction bases not matched to a gene: 3. CDR1 SGHTA and CDR2 FQGNSA come from the germline V gene. The CDR3 totals 13 residues. The CDR3 bases are TGTGCCAGCAGCCCGGGACAGGGGTACACCATATATTTT. Its protein product is CASSPGQGYTIYF.